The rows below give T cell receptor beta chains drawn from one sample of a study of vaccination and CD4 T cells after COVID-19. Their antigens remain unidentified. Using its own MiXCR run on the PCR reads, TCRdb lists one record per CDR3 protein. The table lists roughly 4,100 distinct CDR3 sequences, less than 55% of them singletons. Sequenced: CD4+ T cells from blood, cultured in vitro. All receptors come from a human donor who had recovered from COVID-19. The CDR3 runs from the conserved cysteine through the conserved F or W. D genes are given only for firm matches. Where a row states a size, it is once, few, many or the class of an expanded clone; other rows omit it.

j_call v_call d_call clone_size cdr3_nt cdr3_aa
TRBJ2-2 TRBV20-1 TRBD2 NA TGCAGTGCTAGACGACTAGCGGGAGTTACCGGGGAGCTGTTTTTT CSARRLAGVTGELFF
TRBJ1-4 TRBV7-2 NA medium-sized TGTGCCAGCAGGAGGTCTTCCAATGAAAAACTGTTTTTT CASRRSSNEKLFF
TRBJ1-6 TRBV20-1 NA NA TGCAGTGCTACTAACAGCGATTCACCCCTCCACTTT CSATNSDSPLHF
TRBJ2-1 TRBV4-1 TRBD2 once TGCGCCAGCAGCCAAGGACCGGCCCGGGGGGGCTACAATGAGCAGTTCTTC CASSQGPARGGYNEQFF
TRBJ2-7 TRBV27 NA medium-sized TGTGCCAGCAGTTTATTGATCTCCGGCGTCGAGCAGTACTTC CASSLLISGVEQYF
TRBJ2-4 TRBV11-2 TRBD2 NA TGTGCCAGCAGCCCAGCGGGAGTAGTAAACATTCAGTACTTC CASSPAGVVNIQYF
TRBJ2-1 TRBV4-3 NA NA TGCGCCAGCAGCCAAGCCTTCGCTAGCCTTCTTTACAATGAGCAGTTCTTC CASSQAFASLLYNEQFF
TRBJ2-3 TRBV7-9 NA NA TGTGCCAGCAGCCAAACTAGTACTTATACGCAGTATTTT CASSQTSTYTQYF
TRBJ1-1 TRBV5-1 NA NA TGCGCCAGCAGCCAAACTACAGGAGGGAACACTGAAGCTTTCTTT CASSQTTGGNTEAFF
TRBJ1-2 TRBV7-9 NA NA TGTGCCAGCAGCTCATCGCGTCCAATGAACTATGGCTACACCTTC CASSSSRPMNYGYTF
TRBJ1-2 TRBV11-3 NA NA TGTGCCAGCAGCCTGGGACCGACTAACTATGGCTACACCTTC CASSLGPTNYGYTF
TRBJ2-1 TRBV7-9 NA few TGTGCCAGCACCGGCCGCGGGACTGATAGCAATGAGCAGTTCTTC CASTGRGTDSNEQFF
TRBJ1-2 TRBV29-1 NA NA TGCAGCGTATTCCTCCAGAGAGAAAACTATGGCTACACCTTC CSVFLQRENYGYTF
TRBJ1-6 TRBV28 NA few TGTGCCAGCAGTCGTGACGAGAATTCACCCCTCCACTTT CASSRDENSPLHF
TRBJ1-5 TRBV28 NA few TGTGCCAGCAGTTCCTTCGGGGAAAGAAATCAGCCCCAGCATTTT CASSSFGERNQPQHF
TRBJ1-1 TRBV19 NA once TGTGCCAGTAGTATAGGGGCCACAGGGCGCGGCACTGAAGCTTTCTTT CASSIGATGRGTEAFF
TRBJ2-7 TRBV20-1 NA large TGCAGTGCTAATGAGTACTACGAGCAGTACTTC CSANEYYEQYF
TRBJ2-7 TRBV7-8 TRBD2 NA TGTGCCAGCTCGAGGTTAGGACTAGCCTACGAGCAGTACTTC CASSRLGLAYEQYF
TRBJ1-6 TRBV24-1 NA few TGTGCCACCAGTGTTAAAGGGGCGGTTTTATCACCCCTCCACTTT CATSVKGAVLSPLHF
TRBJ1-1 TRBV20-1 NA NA TGCAGTGCTAGTATGTCCGGGGAGAATGAAGCTTTCTTT CSASMSGENEAFF
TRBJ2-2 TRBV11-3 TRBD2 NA TGTGCCAGCAGCTTCGGCGGGTTAGCGGGGGGGCCATTCACCGGGGAGCTGTTTTTT CASSFGGLAGGPFTGELFF
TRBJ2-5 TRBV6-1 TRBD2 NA TGTGCCAGCAGTAAATCATCAGCGGGAGGGCAAGAGACCCAGTACTTC CASSKSSAGGQETQYF
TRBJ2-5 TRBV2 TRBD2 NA TGTGCCAGCAGCTTTGGGACTAGCGGGGAGACCCAGTACTTC CASSFGTSGETQYF
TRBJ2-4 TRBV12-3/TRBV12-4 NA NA TGTGCCAGCAGTTACGACGCAGCCAAAAACATTCAGTACTTC CASSYDAAKNIQYF
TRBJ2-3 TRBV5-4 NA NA TGTGCCAGCAGAAACAGGGCCGAACGCACAGATACGCAGTATTTT CASRNRAERTDTQYF
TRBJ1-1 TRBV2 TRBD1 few TGTGCCAGCAGTGGAGACAGGGGCCGCCTTGAAGCTTTCTTT CASSGDRGRLEAFF
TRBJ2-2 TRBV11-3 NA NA TGTGCCAGCAGCTTAGGGGGTTTTGGCACCGGGGAGCTGTTTTTT CASSLGGFGTGELFF
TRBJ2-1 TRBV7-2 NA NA TGTGCCAGCCGACCGCAGGGAGCCTACAATGAGCAGTTCTTC CASRPQGAYNEQFF
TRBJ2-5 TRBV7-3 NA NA TGTGCCAGCAGCCCCCAGGTGGGGGGGCTCCAAGAGACCCAGTACTTC CASSPQVGGLQETQYF